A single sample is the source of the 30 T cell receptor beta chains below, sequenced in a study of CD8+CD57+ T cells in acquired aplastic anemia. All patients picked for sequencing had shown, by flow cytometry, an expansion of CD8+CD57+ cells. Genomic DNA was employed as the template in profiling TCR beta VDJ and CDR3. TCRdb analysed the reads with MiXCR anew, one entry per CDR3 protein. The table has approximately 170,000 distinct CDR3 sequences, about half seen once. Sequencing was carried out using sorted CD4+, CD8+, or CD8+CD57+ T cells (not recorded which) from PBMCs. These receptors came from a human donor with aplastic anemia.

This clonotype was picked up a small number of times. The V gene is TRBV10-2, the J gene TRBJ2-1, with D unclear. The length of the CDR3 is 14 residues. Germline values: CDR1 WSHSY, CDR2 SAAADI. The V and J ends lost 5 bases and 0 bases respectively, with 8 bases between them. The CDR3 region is CASSPQTSYNEQFF. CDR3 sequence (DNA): TGCGCCAGCAGTCCCCAAACCTCCTACAATGAGCAGTTCTTC.

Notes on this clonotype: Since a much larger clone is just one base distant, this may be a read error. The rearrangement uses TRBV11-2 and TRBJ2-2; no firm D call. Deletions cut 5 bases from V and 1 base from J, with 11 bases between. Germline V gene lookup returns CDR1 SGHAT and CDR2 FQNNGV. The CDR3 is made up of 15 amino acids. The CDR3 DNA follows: TGTGCCAGCAGCCCAAGTTGGGGGAACACCGGGGAGCTGTTTTTT. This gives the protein CASSPSWGNTGELFF.

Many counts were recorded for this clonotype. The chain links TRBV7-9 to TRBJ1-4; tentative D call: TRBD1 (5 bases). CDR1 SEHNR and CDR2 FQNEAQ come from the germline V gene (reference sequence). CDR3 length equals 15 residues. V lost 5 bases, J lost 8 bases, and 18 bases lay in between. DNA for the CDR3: TGTGCCAGCAGCCTACGCCGGGGGTTTAGCGAAAAACTGTTTTTT. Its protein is CASSLRRGFSEKLFF.

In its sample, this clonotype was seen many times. CDR3: CASSGHSNQPQHF. The CDR3 DNA follows: TGTGCCAGTAGTGGACATAGCAATCAGCCCCAGCATTTT. The chain couples TRBV19 to TRBJ1-5, with TRBD1 as a possible D gene (5 bases). V lost 5 bases and J 0 bases, leaving 5 bases between the germline ends. This CDR3 is built from 13 residues. Germline assignment: CDR1 LNHDA and CDR2 SQIVND (reference sequence). The full variable domain, in which reference TRBV19 and TRBJ1-5 provide the parts outside the CDR3, is DGGITQSPKYLFRKEGQNVTLSCEQNLNHDAMYWYRQDPGQGLRLIYYSQIVNDFQKGDIAEGYSVSREKKESFPLTVTSAQKNPTAFYLCASSGHSNQPQHFGDGTRLSIL.

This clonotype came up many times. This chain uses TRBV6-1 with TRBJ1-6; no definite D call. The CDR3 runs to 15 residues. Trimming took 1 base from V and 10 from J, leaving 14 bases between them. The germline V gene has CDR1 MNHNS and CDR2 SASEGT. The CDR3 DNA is TGTGCCAGCAGTGAAGGACCGACTGGATGGTCACCCCTCCACTTT. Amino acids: CASSEGPTGWSPLHF.

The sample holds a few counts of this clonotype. CDR3 sequence reads: CASSPGNSPLHF. In DNA, the CDR3 is TGTGCCAGCAGTCCAGGGAATTCACCCCTCCACTTT. The chain links TRBV2 to TRBJ1-6, with a tentative D call TRBD1 (5 bases). V lost 5 bases and J 7 bases, leaving 6 bases between the germline ends. There are 12 residues in the CDR3. Germline CDR1 SNHLY, CDR2 FYNNEI.

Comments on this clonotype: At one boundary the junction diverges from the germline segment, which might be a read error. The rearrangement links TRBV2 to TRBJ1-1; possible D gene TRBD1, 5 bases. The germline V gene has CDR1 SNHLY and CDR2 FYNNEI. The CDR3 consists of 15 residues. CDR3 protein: CASSRTGGWSTEALF. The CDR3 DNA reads TGTGCCAGCAGTAGGACTGGGGGATGGAGCACTGAAGCTCTCTTT.

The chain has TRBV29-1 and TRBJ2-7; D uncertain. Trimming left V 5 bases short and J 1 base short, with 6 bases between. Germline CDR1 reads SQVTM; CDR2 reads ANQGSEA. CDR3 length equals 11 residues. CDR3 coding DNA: TGCAGCGTTCCGGGTTCCTACGAGCAGTACGTC. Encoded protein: CSVPGSYEQYV.

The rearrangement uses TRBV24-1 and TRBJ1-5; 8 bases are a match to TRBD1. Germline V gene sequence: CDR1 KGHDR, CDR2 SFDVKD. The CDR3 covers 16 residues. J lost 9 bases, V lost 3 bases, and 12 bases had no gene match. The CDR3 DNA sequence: TGTGCCACCAGTGATCCTACCGGACAGGGATGGGTGCCCCAGCATTTT. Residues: CATSDPTGQGWVPQHF.

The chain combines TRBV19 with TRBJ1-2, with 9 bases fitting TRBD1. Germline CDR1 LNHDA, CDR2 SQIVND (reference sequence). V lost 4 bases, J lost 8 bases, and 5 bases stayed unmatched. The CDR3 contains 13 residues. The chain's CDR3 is CASSTQGAKGYTF. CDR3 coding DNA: TGTGCCAGTAGTACACAGGGGGCGAAGGGCTACACCTTC.

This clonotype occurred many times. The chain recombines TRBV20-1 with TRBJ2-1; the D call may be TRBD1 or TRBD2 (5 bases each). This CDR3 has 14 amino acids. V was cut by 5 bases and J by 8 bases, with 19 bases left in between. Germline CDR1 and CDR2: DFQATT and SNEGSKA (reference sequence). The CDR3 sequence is CSAQTGRGVDEQFF. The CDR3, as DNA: TGCAGTGCTCAAACGGGACGGGGAGTGGATGAGCAGTTCTTC.

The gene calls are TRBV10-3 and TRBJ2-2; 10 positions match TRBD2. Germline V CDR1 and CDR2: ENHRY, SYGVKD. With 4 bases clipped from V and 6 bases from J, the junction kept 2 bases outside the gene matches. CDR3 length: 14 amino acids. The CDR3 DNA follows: TGTGCCATCAGTGGGCTAGCGGGGGCCGGGGAGCTGTTTTTT. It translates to CAISGLAGAGELFF.

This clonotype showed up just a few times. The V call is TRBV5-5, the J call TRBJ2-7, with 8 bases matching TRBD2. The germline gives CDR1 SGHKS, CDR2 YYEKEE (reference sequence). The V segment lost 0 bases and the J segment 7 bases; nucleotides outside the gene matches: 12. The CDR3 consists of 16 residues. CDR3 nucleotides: TGTGCCAGCAGCTTGGCAACGGGACTAGGTCACAATGAGCAGTACTTC. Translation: CASSLATGLGHNEQYF.

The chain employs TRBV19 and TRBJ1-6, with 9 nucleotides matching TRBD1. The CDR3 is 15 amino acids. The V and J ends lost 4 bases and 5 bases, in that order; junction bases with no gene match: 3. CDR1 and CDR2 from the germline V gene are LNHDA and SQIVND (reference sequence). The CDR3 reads CASSSRDRDNSPLHF. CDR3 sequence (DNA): TGTGCCAGTAGTAGCCGGGACAGGGATAATTCACCCCTCCACTTT.

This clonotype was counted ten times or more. The DNA for the CDR3 is TGTGCCAGCAGTTTACTAGTCTCGGGTGAGCAGTTCTTC. Residues: CASSLLVSGEQFF. This chain links TRBV12-3 or TRBV12-4 with TRBJ2-1; D unresolved. The CDR3 is 13 residues long. Between the trimmed V and J ends, which lost 2 bases and 9 bases, there was a span of 11 bases.

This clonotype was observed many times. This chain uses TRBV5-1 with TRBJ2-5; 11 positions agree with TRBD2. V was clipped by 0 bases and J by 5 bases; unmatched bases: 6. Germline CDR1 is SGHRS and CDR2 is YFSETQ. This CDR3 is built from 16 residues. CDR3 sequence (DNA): TGCGCCAGCAGCTTGGAACTAGCGGGGGTTCGGGAGACCCAGTACTTC. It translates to CASSLELAGVRETQYF.

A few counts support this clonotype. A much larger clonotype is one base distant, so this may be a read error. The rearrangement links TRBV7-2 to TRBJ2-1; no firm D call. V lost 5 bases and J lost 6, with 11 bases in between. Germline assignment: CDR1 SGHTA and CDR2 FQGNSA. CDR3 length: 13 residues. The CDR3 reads CASSLGPGNEQFF. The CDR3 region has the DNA TGTGCCAGCAGCCTTGGGCCTGGCAATGAGCAGTTCTTC. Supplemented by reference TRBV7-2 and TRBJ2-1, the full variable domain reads GAGVSQSPSNKVTEKGKDVELRCDPISGHTALYWYRQSLGQGLEFLIYFQGNSAPDKSGLPSDRFSAERTGGSVSTLTIQRTQQEDSAVYLCASSLGPGNEQFFGPGTRLTVL.

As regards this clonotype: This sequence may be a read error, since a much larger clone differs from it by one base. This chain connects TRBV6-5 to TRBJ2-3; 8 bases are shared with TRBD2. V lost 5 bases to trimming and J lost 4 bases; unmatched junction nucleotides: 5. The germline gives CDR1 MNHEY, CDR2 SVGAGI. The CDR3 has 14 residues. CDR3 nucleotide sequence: TGTGCCAGCAGTCACGGGGGGGCACCAGATACGCAGTATTTT. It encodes CASSHGGAPDTQYF.

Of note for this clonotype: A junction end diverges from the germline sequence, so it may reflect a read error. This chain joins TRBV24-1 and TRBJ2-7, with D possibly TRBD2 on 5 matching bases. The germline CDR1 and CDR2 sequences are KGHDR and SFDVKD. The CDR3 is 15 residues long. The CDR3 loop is CATSGNSKNTGELYF. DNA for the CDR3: TGTGCCACCAGTGGGAATAGCAAGAACACCGGGGAGCTGTACTTC.

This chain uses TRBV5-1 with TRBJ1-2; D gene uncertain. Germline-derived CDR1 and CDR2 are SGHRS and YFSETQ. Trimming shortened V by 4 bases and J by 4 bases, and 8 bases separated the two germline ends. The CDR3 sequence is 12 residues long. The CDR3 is CASSQRLYGYTF. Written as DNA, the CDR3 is TGCGCCAGCAGCCAGAGACTCTATGGCTACACCTTC.

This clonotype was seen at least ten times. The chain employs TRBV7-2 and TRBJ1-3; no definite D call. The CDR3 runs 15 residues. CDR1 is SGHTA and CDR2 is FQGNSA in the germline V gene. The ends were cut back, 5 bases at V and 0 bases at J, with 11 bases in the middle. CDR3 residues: CASSQETFSGNTIYF. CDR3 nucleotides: TGTGCCAGCAGCCAGGAGACTTTCTCTGGAAACACCATATATTTT.

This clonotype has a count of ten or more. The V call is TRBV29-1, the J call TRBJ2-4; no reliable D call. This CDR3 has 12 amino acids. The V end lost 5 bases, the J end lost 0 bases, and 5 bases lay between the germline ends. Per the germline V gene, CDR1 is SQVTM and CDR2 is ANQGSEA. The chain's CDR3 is CSVTLAKNIQYF. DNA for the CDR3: TGCAGCGTTACCCTAGCCAAAAACATTCAGTACTTC.

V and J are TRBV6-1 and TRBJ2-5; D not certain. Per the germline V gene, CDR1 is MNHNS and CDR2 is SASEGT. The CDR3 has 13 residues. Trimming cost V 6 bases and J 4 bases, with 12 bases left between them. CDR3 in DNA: TGTGCCAGCAGGAACACAAAGGTAGAGACCCAGTACTTC. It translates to CASRNTKVETQYF.

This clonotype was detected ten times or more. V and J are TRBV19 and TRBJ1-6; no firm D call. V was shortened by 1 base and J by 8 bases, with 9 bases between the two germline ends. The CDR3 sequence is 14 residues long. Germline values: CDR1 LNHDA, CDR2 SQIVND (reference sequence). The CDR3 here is CASSIVGRYSPLHF. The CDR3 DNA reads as TGTGCCAGTAGTATAGTAGGCCGCTATTCACCCCTCCACTTT.

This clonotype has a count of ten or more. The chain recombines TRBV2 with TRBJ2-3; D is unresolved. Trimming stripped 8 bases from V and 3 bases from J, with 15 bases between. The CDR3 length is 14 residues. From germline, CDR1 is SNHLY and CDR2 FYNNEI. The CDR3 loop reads CASLGDGWTDTQYF. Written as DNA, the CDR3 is TGTGCCAGCCTCGGTGACGGGTGGACAGATACGCAGTATTTT.

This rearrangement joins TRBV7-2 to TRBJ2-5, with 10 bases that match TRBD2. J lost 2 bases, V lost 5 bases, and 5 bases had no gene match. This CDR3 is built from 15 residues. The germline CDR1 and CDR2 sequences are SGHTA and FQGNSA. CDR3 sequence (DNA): TGTGCCAGCAGCCCAAGCGGGGGGGCTCAAGAGACCCAGTACTTC. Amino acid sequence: CASSPSGGAQETQYF.

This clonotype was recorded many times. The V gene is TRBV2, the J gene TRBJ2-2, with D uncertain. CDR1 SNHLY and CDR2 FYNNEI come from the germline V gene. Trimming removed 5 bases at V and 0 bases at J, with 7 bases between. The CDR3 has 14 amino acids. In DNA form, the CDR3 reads TGTGCCAGCAGTTACACCTCGAACACCGGGGAGCTGTTTTTT. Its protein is CASSYTSNTGELFF.

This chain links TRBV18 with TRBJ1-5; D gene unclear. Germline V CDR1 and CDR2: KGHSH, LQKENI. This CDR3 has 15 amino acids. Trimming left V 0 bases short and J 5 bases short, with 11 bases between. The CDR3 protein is CASSPPGRRDQPQHF. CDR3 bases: TGTGCCAGCTCACCACCAGGGCGTCGCGATCAGCCCCAGCATTTT.

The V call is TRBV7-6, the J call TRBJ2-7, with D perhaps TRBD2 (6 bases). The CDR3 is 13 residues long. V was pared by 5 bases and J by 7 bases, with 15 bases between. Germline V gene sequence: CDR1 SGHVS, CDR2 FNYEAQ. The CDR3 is CASSENPAGEQYF. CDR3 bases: TGTGCCAGCAGCGAAAATCCCGCGGGGGAGCAGTACTTC.

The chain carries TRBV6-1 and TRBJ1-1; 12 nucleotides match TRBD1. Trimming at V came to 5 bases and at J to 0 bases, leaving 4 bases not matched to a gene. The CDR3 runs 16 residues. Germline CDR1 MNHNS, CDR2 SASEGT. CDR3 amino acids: CASSRDRGPMNTEAFF. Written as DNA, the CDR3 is TGTGCCAGCAGTAGGGACAGGGGGCCCATGAACACTGAAGCTTTCTTT.